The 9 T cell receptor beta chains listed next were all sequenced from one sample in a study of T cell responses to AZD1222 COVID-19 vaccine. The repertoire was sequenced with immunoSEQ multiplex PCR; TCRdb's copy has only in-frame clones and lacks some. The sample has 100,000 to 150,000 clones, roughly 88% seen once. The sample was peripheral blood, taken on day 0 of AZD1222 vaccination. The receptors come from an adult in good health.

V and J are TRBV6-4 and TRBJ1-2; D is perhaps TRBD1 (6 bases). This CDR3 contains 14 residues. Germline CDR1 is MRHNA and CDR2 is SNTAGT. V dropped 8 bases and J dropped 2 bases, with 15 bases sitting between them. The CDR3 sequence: CASSGYRANYGYTF. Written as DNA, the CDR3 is TGTGCCAGCTCAGGTTACAGGGCCAACTATGGCTACACCTTC.

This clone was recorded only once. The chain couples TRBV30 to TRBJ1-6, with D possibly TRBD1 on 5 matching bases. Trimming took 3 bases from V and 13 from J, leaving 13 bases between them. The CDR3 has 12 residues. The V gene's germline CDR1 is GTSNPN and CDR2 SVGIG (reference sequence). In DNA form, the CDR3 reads TGTGCCTGGAGACAGGCAGGGTATCCCCTCCACTTT. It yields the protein CAWRQAGYPLHF.

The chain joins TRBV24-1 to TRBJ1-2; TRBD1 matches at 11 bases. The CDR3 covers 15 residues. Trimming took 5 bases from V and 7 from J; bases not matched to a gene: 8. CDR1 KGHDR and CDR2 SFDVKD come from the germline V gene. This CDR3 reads CATSVNGQGASGYTF. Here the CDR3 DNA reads TGTGCCACCAGTGTCAACGGACAGGGGGCGAGTGGCTACACCTTC.

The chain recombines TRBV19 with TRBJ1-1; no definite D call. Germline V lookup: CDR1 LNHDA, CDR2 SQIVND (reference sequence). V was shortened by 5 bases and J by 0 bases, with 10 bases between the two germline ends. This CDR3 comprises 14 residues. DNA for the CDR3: TGTGCCAGTAGTCCGCTGGGGATGAACACTGAAGCTTTCTTT. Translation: CASSPLGMNTEAFF.

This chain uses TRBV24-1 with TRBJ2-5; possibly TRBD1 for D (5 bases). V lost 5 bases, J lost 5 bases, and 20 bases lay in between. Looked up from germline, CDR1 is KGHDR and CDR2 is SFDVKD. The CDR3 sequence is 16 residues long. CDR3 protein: CATSATDTGRFETQYF. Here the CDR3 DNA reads TGTGCCACCAGTGCCACTGACACAGGAAGGTTCGAGACCCAGTACTTC.

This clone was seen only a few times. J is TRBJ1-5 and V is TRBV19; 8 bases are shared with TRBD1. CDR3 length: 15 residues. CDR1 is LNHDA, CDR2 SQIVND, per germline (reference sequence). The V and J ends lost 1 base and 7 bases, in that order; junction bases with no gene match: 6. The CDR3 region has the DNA TGTGCCAGTAGTATAGGGACAGGGCTTGGGCAGCCCCAGCATTTT. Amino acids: CASSIGTGLGQPQHF.

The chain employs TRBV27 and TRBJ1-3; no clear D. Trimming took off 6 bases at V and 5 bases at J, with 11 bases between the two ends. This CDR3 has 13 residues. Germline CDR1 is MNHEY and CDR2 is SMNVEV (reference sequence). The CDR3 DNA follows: TGTGCCAGCAGAGATTATGCCCGAAACACCATATATTTT. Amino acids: CASRDYARNTIYF.

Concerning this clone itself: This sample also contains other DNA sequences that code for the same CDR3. In nucleotides, the CDR3 is TGTGCCAGCAGTTCCTACGAGCAGTACTTC. Encoded protein: CASSSYEQYF. V is TRBV2 and J is TRBJ2-7; no firm D call. Trimming removed 5 bases at V and 1 base at J, with 0 bases between. The CDR3 spans 10 residues. Germline lookup yields CDR1 SNHLY and CDR2 FYNNEI.

The CDR3 sequence: CASRGSGNTIYF. The CDR3 nucleotides read TGTGCCAGCAGAGGGTCTGGAAACACCATATATTTT. This chain links TRBV11-2 with TRBJ1-3; D remains unclear. This CDR3 has 12 residues. From germline, CDR1 is SGHAT and CDR2 FQNNGV. V was cut by 6 bases and J by 1 base, with 4 bases left in between.